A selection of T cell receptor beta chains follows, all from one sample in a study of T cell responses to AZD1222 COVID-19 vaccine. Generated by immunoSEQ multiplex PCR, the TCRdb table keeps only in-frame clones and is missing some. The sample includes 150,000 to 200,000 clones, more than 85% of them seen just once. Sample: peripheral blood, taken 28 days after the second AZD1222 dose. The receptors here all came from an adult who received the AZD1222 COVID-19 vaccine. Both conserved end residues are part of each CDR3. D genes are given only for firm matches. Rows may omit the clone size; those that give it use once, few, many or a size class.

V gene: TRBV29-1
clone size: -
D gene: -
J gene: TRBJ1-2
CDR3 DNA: TGCAGCGTCGAGCCTGTTGAGGAGGGTACTTATGGCTACACCTTC
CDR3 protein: CSVEPVEEGTYGYTF

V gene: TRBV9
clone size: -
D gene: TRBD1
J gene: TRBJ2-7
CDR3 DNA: TGTGCCAGCAGCCCTTGGGACAGCCGCTACGAGCAGTACTTC
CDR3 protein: CASSPWDSRYEQYF

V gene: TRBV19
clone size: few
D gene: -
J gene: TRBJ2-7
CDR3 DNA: TGTGCCAGTAGTGCCCGACTAGTCTACGAGCAGTACTTC
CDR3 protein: CASSARLVYEQYF

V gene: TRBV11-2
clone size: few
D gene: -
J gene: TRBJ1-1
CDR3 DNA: TGTGCCAGCAGCTTCCTCGGGGGGAACACTGAAGCTTTCTTT
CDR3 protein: CASSFLGGNTEAFF

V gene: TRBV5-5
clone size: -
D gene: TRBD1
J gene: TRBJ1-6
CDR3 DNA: TGTGCCAGCAGCGCCGGGACAGTTAATTCACCCCTCCACTTT
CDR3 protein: CASSAGTVNSPLHF

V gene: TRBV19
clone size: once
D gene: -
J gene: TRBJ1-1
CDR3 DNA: TGTGCCAGTAGTATAACGAGGGGGTGGAGGAACACTGAAGCTTTCTTT
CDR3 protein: CASSITRGWRNTEAFF

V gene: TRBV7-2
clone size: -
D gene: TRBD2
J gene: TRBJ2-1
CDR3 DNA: TGTGCCAGCAGCTCGACTAGCGGGGGGGTTGAGCAGTTCTTC
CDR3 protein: CASSSTSGGVEQFF

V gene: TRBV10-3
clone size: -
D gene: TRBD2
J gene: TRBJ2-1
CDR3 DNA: TGTGCCATCAGTGAGCGGACTAGCCACAATGAGCAGTTCTTC
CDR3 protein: CAISERTSHNEQFF

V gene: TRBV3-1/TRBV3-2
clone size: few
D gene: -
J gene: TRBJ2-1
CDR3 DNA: TGTGCCAGCAGCCAAGATCCGGGATTATTAAACAATGAGCAGTTCTTC
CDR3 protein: CASSQDPGLLNNEQFF

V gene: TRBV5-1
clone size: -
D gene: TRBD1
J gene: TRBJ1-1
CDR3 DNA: TGCGCCAGCAGCTCCGGACAGGGGGTCTTCGACACTGAAGCTTTCTTT
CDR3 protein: CASSSGQGVFDTEAFF

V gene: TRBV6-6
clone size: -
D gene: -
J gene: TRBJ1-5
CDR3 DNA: TGTGCCAGCAGTTTAGCAGGGGCGGGTCAGCCCCAGCATTTT
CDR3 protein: CASSLAGAGQPQHF

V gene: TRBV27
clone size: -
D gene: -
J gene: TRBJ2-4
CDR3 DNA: TGTGCCAGCGGCCGGGGAAGCAACATTCAGTACTTC
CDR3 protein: CASGRGSNIQYF

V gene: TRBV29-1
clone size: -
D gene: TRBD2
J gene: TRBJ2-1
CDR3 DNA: TGCAGCGTGACTAGCGGGGTCGTCTATGAGCAGTTCTTC
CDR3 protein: CSVTSGVVYEQFF

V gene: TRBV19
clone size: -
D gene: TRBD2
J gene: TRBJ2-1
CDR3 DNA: TGTGCCAGTAGCCTCACTAGCGGGAGAAGGGATGAGCAGTTCTTC
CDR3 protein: CASSLTSGRRDEQFF

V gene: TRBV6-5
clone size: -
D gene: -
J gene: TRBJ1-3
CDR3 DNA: TGTGCCAGCAGTTACTCCAGGGATTCTGGAAACACCATATATTTT
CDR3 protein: CASSYSRDSGNTIYF

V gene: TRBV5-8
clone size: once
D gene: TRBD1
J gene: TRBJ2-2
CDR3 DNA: TGTGCCAGCATCAAACGTGGGACAGGGAACACCGGGGAGCTGTTTTTT
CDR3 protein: CASIKRGTGNTGELFF

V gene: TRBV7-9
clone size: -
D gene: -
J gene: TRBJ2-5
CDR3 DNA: TGTGCCAGCAGCTCCGGGGCGACAGGTCCCGAGACCCAGTACTTC
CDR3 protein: CASSSGATGPETQYF

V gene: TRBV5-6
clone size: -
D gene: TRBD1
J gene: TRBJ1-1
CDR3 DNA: TGTGCCAGCAGCCCCCGGACAGGGAGGGGCACTGAAGCTTTCTTT
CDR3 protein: CASSPRTGRGTEAFF

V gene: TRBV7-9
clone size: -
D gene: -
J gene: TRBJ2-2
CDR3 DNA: TGTGCCAGCAGCGGAGGGGGCGGTCGGACCGGGGAGCTGTTTTTT
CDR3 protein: CASSGGGGRTGELFF

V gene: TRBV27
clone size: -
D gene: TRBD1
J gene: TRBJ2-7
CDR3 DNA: TGTGCCAGCAGTTTCCGACAGGGGGCAAAGTACTTC
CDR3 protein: CASSFRQGAKYF

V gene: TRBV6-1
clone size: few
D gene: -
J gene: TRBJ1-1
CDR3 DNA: TGTGCCAGCAGTGAAGTTGGTCAGAACACTGAAGCTTTCTTT
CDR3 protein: CASSEVGQNTEAFF

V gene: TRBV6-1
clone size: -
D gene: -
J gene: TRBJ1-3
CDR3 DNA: TGTGCCAGCAGTGCGGCCCTTTTGGGCTCTGGAAACACCATATATTTT
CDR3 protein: CASSAALLGSGNTIYF

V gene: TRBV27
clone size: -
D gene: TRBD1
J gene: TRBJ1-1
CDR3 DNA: TGTGCCAGCAGCTCACTCAGGGGGGACACTGAAGCTTTCTTT
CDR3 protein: CASSSLRGDTEAFF

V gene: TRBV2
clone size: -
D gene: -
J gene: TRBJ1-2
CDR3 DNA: TGTGCCAGCTCAGCGTGGAGAAACCCCAGGATCTACACCTTC
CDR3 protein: CASSAWRNPRIYTF

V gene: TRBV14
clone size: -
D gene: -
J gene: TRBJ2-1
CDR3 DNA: TGTGCCAGCAGCCAAGTGCGGGCAGGGGACTATGAGCAGTTCTTC
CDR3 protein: CASSQVRAGDYEQFF

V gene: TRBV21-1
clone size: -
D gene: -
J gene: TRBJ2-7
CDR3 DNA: TGTGCCAGCAGCCGACTCCTCAAGGACAGGAGGACCTACGAGCAGTACTTC
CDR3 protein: CASSRLLKDRRTYEQYF

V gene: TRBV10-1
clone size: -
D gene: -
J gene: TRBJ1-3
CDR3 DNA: TGCGCCAGCAGTGACAGGCGCTCTGGAAACACCATATATTTT
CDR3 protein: CASSDRRSGNTIYF

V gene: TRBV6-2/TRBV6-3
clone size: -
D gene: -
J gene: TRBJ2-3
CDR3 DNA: TGTGCCAGCAGTGGGGTGGGACTGAACACAGATACGCAGTATTTT
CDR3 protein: CASSGVGLNTDTQYF

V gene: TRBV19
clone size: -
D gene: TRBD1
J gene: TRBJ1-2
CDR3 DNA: TGTGCCAGTAGCCCCCACCCGCGGACAGGGAGGAACTATGGCTACACCTTC
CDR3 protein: CASSPHPRTGRNYGYTF

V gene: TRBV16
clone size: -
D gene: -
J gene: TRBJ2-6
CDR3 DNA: TGTGCCAGCAGCCAGGGACGTAACTCTGGGGCCAACGTCCTGACTTTC
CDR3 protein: CASSQGRNSGANVLTF

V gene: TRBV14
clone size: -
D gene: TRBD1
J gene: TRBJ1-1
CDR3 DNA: TGTGCCAGCAGCCAAGGCTACAGGGGCGGGGGCACTGAAGCTTTCTTT
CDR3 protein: CASSQGYRGGGTEAFF

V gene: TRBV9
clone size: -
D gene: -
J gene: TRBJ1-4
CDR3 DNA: TGTGCCAGCAGCGTAGCTGGGGGGGAGCCAACTAATGAAAAACTGTTTTTT
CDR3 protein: CASSVAGGEPTNEKLFF

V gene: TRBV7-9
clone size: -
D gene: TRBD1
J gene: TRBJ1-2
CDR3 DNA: TGTGCCAGCAGCTTAATCGAGGGGGCGCATGGCTACACCTTC
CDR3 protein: CASSLIEGAHGYTF

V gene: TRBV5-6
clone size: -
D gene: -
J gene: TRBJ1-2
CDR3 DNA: TGTGCCAGCAGCTTGGCCCCTTCCTCTGACAGTGGCTACACCTTC
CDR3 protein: CASSLAPSSDSGYTF

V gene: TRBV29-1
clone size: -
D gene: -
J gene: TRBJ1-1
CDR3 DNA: TGCAGCGTTGAACGCCTAAAAGAAGTGGGTAACACTGAAGCTTTCTTT
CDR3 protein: CSVERLKEVGNTEAFF

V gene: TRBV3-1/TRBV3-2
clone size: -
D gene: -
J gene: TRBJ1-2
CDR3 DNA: TGTGCCAGCAGCCAAGTGAGGGGGAAAGGTTATGGCTACACCTTC
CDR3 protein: CASSQVRGKGYGYTF

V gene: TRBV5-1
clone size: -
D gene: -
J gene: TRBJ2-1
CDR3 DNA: TGCGCCAGCAGCTTTACCGGGACAAACTCCTACAATGAGCAGTTCTTC
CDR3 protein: CASSFTGTNSYNEQFF

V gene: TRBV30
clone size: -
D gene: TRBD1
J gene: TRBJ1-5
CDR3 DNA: TGTGCCTGGGTGAAGGGGACAGATTATAGCAATCAGCCCCAGCATTTT
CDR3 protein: CAWVKGTDYSNQPQHF

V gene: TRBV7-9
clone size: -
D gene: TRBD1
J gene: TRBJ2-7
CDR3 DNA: TGTGCCAGCAGCTTTCTGCCGGGACAGGGGGCCTACGAGCAGTACTTC
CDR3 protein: CASSFLPGQGAYEQYF